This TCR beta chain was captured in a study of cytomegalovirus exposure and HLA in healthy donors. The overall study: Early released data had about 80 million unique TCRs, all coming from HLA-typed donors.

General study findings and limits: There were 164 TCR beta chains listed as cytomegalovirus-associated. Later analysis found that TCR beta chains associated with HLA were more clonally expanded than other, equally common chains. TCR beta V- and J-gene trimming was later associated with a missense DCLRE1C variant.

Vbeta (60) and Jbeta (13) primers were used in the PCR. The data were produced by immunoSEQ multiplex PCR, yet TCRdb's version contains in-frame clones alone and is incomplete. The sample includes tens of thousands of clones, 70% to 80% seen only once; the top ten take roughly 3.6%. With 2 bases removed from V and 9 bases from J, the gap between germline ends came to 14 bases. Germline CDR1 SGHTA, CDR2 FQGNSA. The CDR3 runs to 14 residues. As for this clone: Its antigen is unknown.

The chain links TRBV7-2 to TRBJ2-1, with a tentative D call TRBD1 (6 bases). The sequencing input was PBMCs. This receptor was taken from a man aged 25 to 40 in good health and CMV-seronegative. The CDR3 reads CASSLWGRGGEQFF. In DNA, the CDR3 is TGTGCCAGCAGCTTATGGGGCAGGGGTGGTGAGCAGTTCTTC.